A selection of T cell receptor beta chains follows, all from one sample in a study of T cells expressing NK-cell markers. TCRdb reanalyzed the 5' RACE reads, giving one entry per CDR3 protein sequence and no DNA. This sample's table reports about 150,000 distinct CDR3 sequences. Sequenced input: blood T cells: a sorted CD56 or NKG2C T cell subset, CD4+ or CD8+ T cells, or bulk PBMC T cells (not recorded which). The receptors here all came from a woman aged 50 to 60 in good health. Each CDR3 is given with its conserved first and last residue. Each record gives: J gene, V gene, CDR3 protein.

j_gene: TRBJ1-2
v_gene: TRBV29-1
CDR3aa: CSASDVRGYTF

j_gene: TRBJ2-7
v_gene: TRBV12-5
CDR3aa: CASGLSQTYEQYF

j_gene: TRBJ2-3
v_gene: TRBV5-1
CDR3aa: CASSHLGAGAKDTQYF

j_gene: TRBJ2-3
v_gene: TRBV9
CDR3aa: CASSLQNGTDTQYF

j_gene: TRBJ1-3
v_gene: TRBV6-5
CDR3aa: CASSYSSQGYSGNTIYF

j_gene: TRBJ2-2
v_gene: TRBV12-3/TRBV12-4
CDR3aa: CASSLDLSNTGELFF

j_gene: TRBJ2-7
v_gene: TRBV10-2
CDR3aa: CATGGESSYEQYF

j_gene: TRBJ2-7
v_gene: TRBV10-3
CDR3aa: CAIASGQGPYEQYF

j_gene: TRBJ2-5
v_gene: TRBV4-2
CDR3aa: CASSRKQYQETQYF

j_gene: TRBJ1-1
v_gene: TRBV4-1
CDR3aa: CASSQVSTGAMNTEAFF

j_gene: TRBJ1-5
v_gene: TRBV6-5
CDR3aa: CASSPDFVQPQHF

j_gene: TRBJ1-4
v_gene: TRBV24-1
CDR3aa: CATSESERNEKLFF

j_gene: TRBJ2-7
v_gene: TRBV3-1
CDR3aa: CASSFSGGPTREQYF

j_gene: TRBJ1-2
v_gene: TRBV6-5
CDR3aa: CASSRTGSHGYTF

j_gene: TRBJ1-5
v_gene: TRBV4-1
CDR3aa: CASSQEDQGSNQPQHF

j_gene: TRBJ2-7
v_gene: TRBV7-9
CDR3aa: CASSPPSGENEQYF

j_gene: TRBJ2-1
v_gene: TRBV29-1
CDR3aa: CSVGGGSGSSYNEQFF

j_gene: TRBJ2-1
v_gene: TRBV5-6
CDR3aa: CASSSQGAGPNNEQFF

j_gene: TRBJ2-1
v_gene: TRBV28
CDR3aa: CASSFRLPLPNEQFF

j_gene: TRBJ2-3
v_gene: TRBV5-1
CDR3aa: CASSLVEGPTDTQYF

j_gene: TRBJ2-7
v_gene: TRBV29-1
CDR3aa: CSVEVASGSYEQYF

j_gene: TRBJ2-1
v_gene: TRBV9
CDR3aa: CASSVDLRQEQFF

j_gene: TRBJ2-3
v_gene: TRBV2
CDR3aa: CASRDRDFFLDTQYF

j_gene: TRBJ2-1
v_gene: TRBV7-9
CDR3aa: CASSFGPGLYYNEQFF

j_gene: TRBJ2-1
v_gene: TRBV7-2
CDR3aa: CASSLGTSGTPYNEQFF

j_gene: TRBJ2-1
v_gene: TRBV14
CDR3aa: CASSPRLAGGAHYNEQFF

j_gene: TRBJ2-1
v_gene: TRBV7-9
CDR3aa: CASSLVLEGPFF

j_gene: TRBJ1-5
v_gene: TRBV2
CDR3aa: CASSEGTGNLGNQPQHF

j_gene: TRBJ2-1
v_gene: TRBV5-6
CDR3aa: CASSLGGSGYNEQFF

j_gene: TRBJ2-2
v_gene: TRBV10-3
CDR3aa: CAITTNTGELFF

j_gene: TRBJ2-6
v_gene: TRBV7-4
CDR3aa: CATPGAQRGANVLTF

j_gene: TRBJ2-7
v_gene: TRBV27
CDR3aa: CASSPETSYGEQYF

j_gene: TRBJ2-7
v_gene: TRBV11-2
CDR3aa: CASSLRDDPYEQYF

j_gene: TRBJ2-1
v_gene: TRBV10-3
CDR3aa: CASAGGEIYNEQFF